A selection of T cell receptor beta chains follows, all from one sample in a study of blood T cell repertoires in COVID-19. Only in-frame clones appear in the TCRdb table, and some are missing; sequencing was by immunoSEQ multiplex PCR. The sample shows approximately 230,000 clones, around 88% of them seen only once. What was sequenced was PBMCs or T cells enriched from blood (not recorded which). The receptors shown here come from a woman aged 45-65 years with acute COVID-19. CDR3s include the opening cysteine and the closing phenylalanine or tryptophan. The D gene is left open where the match is weak. Not all rows give a size; the values are once, few, many and, for expanded clones, a class.

TRBJ1-5,.,.,TRBV6-4,13,TGTGCCAGCAGTGACTCGATCGGGCAGCCCCAGCATTTT,CASSDSIGQPQHF
TRBJ2-7,TRBD2,.,TRBV5-5,17,TGTGCCAGCAACCCTGGACTAGCGGGAGGGCGATGGAAAGAGCAGTACTTC,CASNPGLAGGRWKEQYF
TRBJ1-1,TRBD1,once,TRBV3-1/TRBV3-2,14,TGTGCCAGCAGCCAAGGGGACAGGAACACTGAAGCTTTCTTT,CASSQGDRNTEAFF
TRBJ2-7,TRBD2,few,TRBV6-2/TRBV6-3,15,TGTGCCAGCAGTTACTCGAGACGGGAGGGTTACGAGCAGTACTTC,CASSYSRREGYEQYF
TRBJ2-1,TRBD2,.,TRBV19,16,TGTGCCAGTCGGCCGAGGGGAGCGGGGACCCACAATGAGCAGTTCTTC,CASRPRGAGTHNEQFF
TRBJ2-1,TRBD2,.,TRBV5-1,14,TGCGCCAGCAGCTTGGGCGGGAGGAAAAATGAGCAGTTCTTC,CASSLGGRKNEQFF
TRBJ2-2,.,.,TRBV7-2,17,TGTGCCAGCACCGTTAGAGGTAACAACAAGAACACCGGGGAGCTGTTTTTT,CASTVRGNNKNTGELFF
TRBJ2-7,TRBD2,.,TRBV11-1,14,TGTGCCAGCAGCTCGGGACTAGCGGGCTACGAGCAGTACTTC,CASSSGLAGYEQYF
TRBJ2-7,TRBD2,few,TRBV2,14,TGTGCCAGCAGGGGACTAGCGGGAACCTACGAGCAGTACTTC,CASRGLAGTYEQYF
TRBJ2-4,.,.,TRBV2,12,TGTGCCAGCAGTCCCCCGAGGAACATTCAGTACTTC,CASSPPRNIQYF
TRBJ1-5,.,.,TRBV6-1,12,TGTGCCAGCAGTGAATCGGGACAGCCCCAGCATTTT,CASSESGQPQHF
TRBJ2-7,.,.,TRBV2,15,TGTGCCAGCACCGGGCAGGGACACGGGCAGGACGAGCAGTACTTC,CASTGQGHGQDEQYF
TRBJ1-2,.,once,TRBV28,13,TGTGCCAGCAGTCCCGGACAGATCTATGGCTACACCTTC,CASSPGQIYGYTF
TRBJ1-5,TRBD1,.,TRBV28,15,TGTGCCAGCAGTTTTGGACAGGGATTTGTTCAGCCCCAGCATTTT,CASSFGQGFVQPQHF
TRBJ2-1,TRBD2,.,TRBV2,14,TGTGCCAGCAGGGGGACTAGCGGCTACAATGAGCAGTTCTTC,CASRGTSGYNEQFF
TRBJ1-5,.,once,TRBV5-5,15,TGTGCCAGCAGCTTGGGTGTTTATAGCAATCAGCCCCAGCATTTT,CASSLGVYSNQPQHF
TRBJ2-1,TRBD2,.,TRBV18,17,TGTGCCAGCTCCCCCTTTCGGGCTAGCGGGAGCTTTGTTGAGCAGTTCTTC,CASSPFRASGSFVEQFF
TRBJ1-1,.,.,TRBV11-2,14,TGTGCCAGCAGCTTCCAGACAGGTCGGACTGAAGCTTTCTTT,CASSFQTGRTEAFF
TRBJ1-1,TRBD1,.,TRBV5-8,14,TGTGCCAGCAGCGCAGGGGGAGAGACCACTGAAGCTTTCTTT,CASSAGGETTEAFF
TRBJ1-1,.,.,TRBV28,17,TGTGCCAGCAGTCCACAGGGATTAGGGGCGTTGAACACTGAAGCTTTCTTT,CASSPQGLGALNTEAFF
TRBJ2-3,TRBD1,few,TRBV4-2,15,TGTGCCAGCAGCCAGAGTACGGGACAGGCAGATACGCAGTATTTT,CASSQSTGQADTQYF
TRBJ2-2,.,.,TRBV7-6,17,TGTGCCAGCAGCTTAGAGTCTCTCAGGGGCCGGACCGGGGAGCTGTTTTTT,CASSLESLRGRTGELFF